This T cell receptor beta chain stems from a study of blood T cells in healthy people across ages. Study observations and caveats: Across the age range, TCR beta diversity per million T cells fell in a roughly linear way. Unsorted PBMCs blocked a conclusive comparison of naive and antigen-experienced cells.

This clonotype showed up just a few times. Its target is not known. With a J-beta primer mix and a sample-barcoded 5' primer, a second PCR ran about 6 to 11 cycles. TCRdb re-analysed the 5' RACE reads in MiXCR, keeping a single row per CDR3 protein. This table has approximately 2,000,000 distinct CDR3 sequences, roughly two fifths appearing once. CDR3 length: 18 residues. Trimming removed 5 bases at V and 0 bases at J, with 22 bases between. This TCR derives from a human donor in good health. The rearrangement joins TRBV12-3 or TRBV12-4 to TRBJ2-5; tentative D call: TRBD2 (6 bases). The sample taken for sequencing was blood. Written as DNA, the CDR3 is TGTGCCAGCAGTCCCCACCGTGCGGGGCTCCAGGACCAAGAGACCCAGTACTTC. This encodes CASSPHRAGLQDQETQYF.